This T cell receptor beta chain was obtained from a study of OX40 agonist ivuxolimab in advanced cancers. Study-level background: Patients were given ivuxolimab, an antibody that agonizes OX40 (CD134). Overall study findings and caveats: With doses of 0.1-3.0 mg/kg, partial responders showed among the lowest clonal expansion. Expanded clones were, on average, more numerous among CD8+ T cells than CD4+.

Method: immunoSEQ multiplex PCR; TCRdb's copy keeps in-frame clones and lacks some. Found here are over 60,000 clones, roughly nine tenths of them singletons; the top ten hold roughly 1%. In the case of this clone: Its antigen remains unknown.

From germline, CDR1 is KGHSH and CDR2 LQKENI. Trimming cost V 6 bases and J 8 bases, with 22 bases left between them. The length of the CDR3 is 16 residues. This chain uses TRBV18 with TRBJ1-4; D is uncertain. The source of this sequence is an adult with an advanced solid tumor such as melanoma, head and neck, liver or kidney cancer. Here the sequenced sample was CD4+ or CD8+ T cells sorted from blood, taken in a trial of the OX40 agonist ivuxolimab. CDR3 loop: CASSLTTWTPGEKLFF. CDR3 nucleotides: TGTGCCAGCTCGCTGACCACATGGACCCCTGGAGAAAAACTGTTTTTT.